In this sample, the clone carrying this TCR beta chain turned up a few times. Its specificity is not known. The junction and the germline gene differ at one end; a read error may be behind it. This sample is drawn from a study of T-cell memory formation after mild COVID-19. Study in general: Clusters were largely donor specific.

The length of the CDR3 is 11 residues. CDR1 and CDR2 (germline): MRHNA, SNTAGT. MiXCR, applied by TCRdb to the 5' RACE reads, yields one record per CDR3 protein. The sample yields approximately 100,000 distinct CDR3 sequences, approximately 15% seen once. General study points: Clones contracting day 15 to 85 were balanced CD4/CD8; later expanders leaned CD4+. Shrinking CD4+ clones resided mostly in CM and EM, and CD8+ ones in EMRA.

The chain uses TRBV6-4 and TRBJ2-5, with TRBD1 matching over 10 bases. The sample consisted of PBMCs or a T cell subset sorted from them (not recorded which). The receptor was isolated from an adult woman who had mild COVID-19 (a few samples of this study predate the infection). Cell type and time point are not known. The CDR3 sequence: CASSLSGTGDF. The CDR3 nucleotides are TGTGCCAGCAGTCTCTCCGGGACAGGGGATTTC.